The present T cell receptor beta chain was sequenced within a study of T cells after yellow fever vaccination. Background on the study: The fractions with low cell numbers were processed using SMART-Seq v4 Ultra Low Input. The study, taken as a whole, reports: In post-booster samples, most primary-vaccination clones reappeared (roughly 96% CD4, over 70% CD8). Contaminants from the bulk population, in the form of abundant clonotypes, could be found in FACS-sorted repertoires.

This clonotype came up a few times. As yet, its antigen is unknown. TCRdb called the 5' RACE reads again in MiXCR, with one record for every CDR3 protein. The data hold roughly 340,000 distinct CDR3 sequences, with about 4% observed a single time. Losses at the gene ends were 4 bases for V and 6 bases for J; bases not matched to a gene: 3. Germline CDR1 is SNHLY and CDR2 is FYNNEI. This CDR3 region has 12 residues. The rearrangement links TRBV2 to TRBJ2-7, with 7 positions matching TRBD1. The TCR sequence derives from a young man who received the YFV17D yellow fever vaccine. Sequences were derived from PBMCs, sampled 5 days after the yellow fever booster vaccination. CDR3 bases: TGTGCCAGCAGTGGGGACAGCGGCGAGCAGTACTTC. This codes for CASSGDSGEQYF.